The rows below give T cell receptor beta chains drawn from one sample of a study of cytomegalovirus exposure and HLA in healthy donors. The data were produced by immunoSEQ multiplex PCR, yet TCRdb's version contains in-frame clones alone and is incomplete. The sample lists tens of thousands of clones, about 76% occurring once. Sequencing was done on a sample of PBMCs. The receptor source for this set is a man younger than 45 in good health and CMV-seropositive. CDR3s include the opening cysteine and the closing phenylalanine or tryptophan. D genes are given only for firm matches. The listing skips clone size in some rows; elsewhere it reads once, few, many or a size class.

j_call | v_call | clone_size | d_call | cdr3_nt | cdr3_aa
TRBJ1-2 | TRBV28 | . | TRBD1 | TGTGCCAGCAGTTCTGGACAGGGAGCTTATGGCTACACCTTC | CASSSGQGAYGYTF
TRBJ2-1 | TRBV4-1 | . | TRBD1 | TGCGCCAGCAGCCAAGCGATACAGGGGAGCTCCTACAATGAGCAGTTCTTC | CASSQAIQGSSYNEQFF
TRBJ2-1 | TRBV11-2 | . | TRBD2 | TGTGCCAGCAGCCCCTTTAGTCCGACTAGCGGGGACTACAATGAGCAGTTCTTC | CASSPFSPTSGDYNEQFF
TRBJ1-3 | TRBV19 | . | . | TGTGCCAGTAGTATTGTAATTGGCGGCCACTCTGGAAACACCATATATTTT | CASSIVIGGHSGNTIYF
TRBJ2-5 | TRBV19 | once | TRBD2 | TGTGCCAGTAGTCACTCCGGGACTACCCTCGGGGAGACCCAGTACTTC | CASSHSGTTLGETQYF
TRBJ1-2 | TRBV19 | . | . | TGTGCCACGTATAGACAGGACTATGGCTACACCTTC | CATYRQDYGYTF
TRBJ2-5 | TRBV19 | . | TRBD2 | TGTGCCAGTAGTATGCGGCTAGCGGGGGCTTCATGGGGGGAGACCCAGTACTTC | CASSMRLAGASWGETQYF
TRBJ1-5 | TRBV28 | once | . | TGTGCCAGCAGCTGGATCAGGCCCTATCAGCCCCAGCATTTT | CASSWIRPYQPQHF
TRBJ1-1 | TRBV12-5 | . | TRBD1 | TGTGCTAGTGGTTTGGGACAGGGTACAGCTTTCTTT | CASGLGQGTAFF
TRBJ2-7 | TRBV30 | . | . | TGTGCCTGGAGTAACGGCCCCGGGGAGCCGTACTTC | CAWSNGPGEPYF
TRBJ1-5 | TRBV2 | once | . | TGTGCCAGCAGCCTGGGACATTATAGCAATCAGCCCCAGCATTTT | CASSLGHYSNQPQHF
TRBJ1-2 | TRBV18 | . | . | TGTGCCAGCTCACCGCCGGCAGGTTCTAACTATGGCTACACCTTC | CASSPPAGSNYGYTF
TRBJ2-7 | TRBV5-4 | . | . | TGTGCCAGCAGCCCCAACCGTTTCGTTAGCTACGAGCAGTACTTC | CASSPNRFVSYEQYF
TRBJ2-1 | TRBV19 | . | . | TGTGCCAGTAGTATGGGGGCAGTCAGCTCCTACAATGAGCAGTTCTTC | CASSMGAVSSYNEQFF
TRBJ1-4 | TRBV5-1 | . | . | TGCGCCAGCAGCTTAATGATGGCAGGGTCTGGAGAAAAACTGTTTTTT | CASSLMMAGSGEKLFF
TRBJ2-5 | TRBV9 | . | TRBD1 | TGTGCCAGCAGCGCCAGTCAACAGGGGGCAGCACGTTCCGAGACCCAGTACTTC | CASSASQQGAARSETQYF
TRBJ2-3 | TRBV9 | few | TRBD2 | TGTGCCAGCAGCGCCCAGACTAGCGTAGGTCTCACAGATACGCAGTATTTT | CASSAQTSVGLTDTQYF
TRBJ2-3 | TRBV4-1 | many | TRBD2 | TGCGCCAGCAGCCTACGGACTAGCGGGGATAGCACAGATACGCAGTATTTT | CASSLRTSGDSTDTQYF
TRBJ2-3 | TRBV7-3 | . | TRBD2 | TGTGCCAGCAGCTTAACCAGTGGCGGGGGGACTAGCACAGATACGCAGTATTTT | CASSLTSGGGTSTDTQYF
TRBJ1-1 | TRBV18 | . | TRBD1 | TGTGCCAGCTCAGACAGGGGGCGTCAAAACACTGAAGCTTTCTTT | CASSDRGRQNTEAFF
TRBJ1-1 | TRBV19 | . | TRBD1 | TGTGCCAGTAGTATTTTAGGGGGCCCTGAAGCTTTCTTT | CASSILGGPEAFF
TRBJ1-6 | TRBV30 | . | TRBD1 | TGTGCCTGGAGGATAAGACAGGGGCTGGTTTCACCCCTCCACTTT | CAWRIRQGLVSPLHF
TRBJ2-7 | TRBV7-9 | . | . | TGTGCCAGCAGCCCCGAGGGTCCTACCGAGCAGTACTTC | CASSPEGPTEQYF
TRBJ2-2 | TRBV27 | . | TRBD1 | TGTGCCAGCAGTCGAAGACAGGGCGCGGTGGGAACCGGGGAGCTGTTTTTT | CASSRRQGAVGTGELFF
TRBJ1-5 | TRBV18 | . | . | TGTGCCAGCTCACCAGGGGAGGATCAGCCCCAGCATTTT | CASSPGEDQPQHF
TRBJ1-4 | TRBV6-5 | . | . | TGTGCCAGCAGTCGAAACAGGGCTTCTAATGAAAAACTGTTTTTT | CASSRNRASNEKLFF
TRBJ1-1 | TRBV27 | . | . | TGTGCCAGCAGCCGAGAGGCAGGGCTGATGAACACTGAAGCTTTCTTT | CASSREAGLMNTEAFF
TRBJ2-3 | TRBV10-3 | . | TRBD2 | TGTGCCATCAGTCATCTCATGACTAGCGGGGGCATCGGGGGGAGCACAGATACGCAGTATTTT | CAISHLMTSGGIGGSTDTQYF
TRBJ2-7 | TRBV15 | . | TRBD1 | TGTGCCACCAGCAGGGGACAGGGTACGGAGTCCTACGAGCAGTACTTC | CATSRGQGTESYEQYF
TRBJ2-1 | TRBV5-6 | . | TRBD1 | TGTGCCAGCAGCTCGCGGGACAGGGGACTTGAGTTCTTC | CASSSRDRGLEFF
TRBJ2-5 | TRBV18 | . | . | TGTGCCAGCTCACCACGTGGACAGGGAGGGGAGACCCAGTACTTC | CASSPRGQGGETQYF
TRBJ1-1 | TRBV11-2 | once | . | TGTGCCAGCAGCGACAACCGGGACAAGAACACTGAAGCTTTCTTT | CASSDNRDKNTEAFF
TRBJ1-2 | TRBV4-1 | . | . | TGCGCCAGCAGCCAAGATTGGTCGGTTTTCGGAGAGGATGGCTACACCTTC | CASSQDWSVFGEDGYTF
TRBJ1-2 | TRBV10-3 | . | . | TGTGCCATCAGGAAACAGGGAGATGGCTACACCTTC | CAIRKQGDGYTF
TRBJ2-3 | TRBV27 | . | TRBD2 | TGTGCCAGCAGTTTAAAAGCGGGGGGGCGGCCAGATACGCAGTATTTT | CASSLKAGGRPDTQYF
TRBJ2-5 | TRBV27 | . | . | TGTGCCAGCAGTTTATCGTCACAGGGTGGGGACCAGTACTTC | CASSLSSQGGDQYF
TRBJ2-1 | TRBV2 | . | TRBD1 | TGTGCCAGCAGCCTCACAGGGGGTAGCTCCTACAATGAGCAGTTCTTC | CASSLTGGSSYNEQFF
TRBJ2-7 | TRBV27 | . | . | TGTGCCAGCAGTCGAGACACGTCCTACGAGCAGTACTTC | CASSRDTSYEQYF
TRBJ1-1 | TRBV5-4 | once | . | TGTGCCAGCAGCTCCCGCAGGGAGGTCACTGAAGCTTTCTTT | CASSSRREVTEAFF
TRBJ2-7 | TRBV15 | once | TRBD1 | TGTGCCACCAGCAGGTCGACAGGGGCCTCCTACGAGCAGTACTTC | CATSRSTGASYEQYF
TRBJ2-1 | TRBV10-3 | once | TRBD2 | TGTGCCATCAGTGCCGGGGCTAGCGGGGGGCCGGCAAGAGGGATTGAGCAGTTCTTC | CAISAGASGGPARGIEQFF
TRBJ2-2 | TRBV4-1 | . | . | TGCGCCAGCAGCCAAGTTCCTACGAACACCGGGGAGCTGTTTTTT | CASSQVPTNTGELFF
TRBJ2-5 | TRBV7-9 | once | . | TGTGCCAGCAGCCCCGTTACTCGGGAGACCCAGTACTTC | CASSPVTRETQYF
TRBJ2-2 | TRBV14 | . | . | TGTGCCAGCAGCCAATATCGGTCAGGGACGAACACCGGGGAGCTGTTTTTT | CASSQYRSGTNTGELFF
TRBJ2-1 | TRBV5-1 | . | TRBD1 | TGCGCCAGCAGCTTTCCCGGGACAGGGGGCGCTTTAAATGAGCAGTTCTTC | CASSFPGTGGALNEQFF
TRBJ1-1 | TRBV28 | . | . | TGTGCCAGCAGTGGGCGGGGGGGGGACATTGAAGCTTTCTTT | CASSGRGGDIEAFF
TRBJ2-3 | TRBV30 | few | TRBD2 | TGTGCCTGGAGTGTACTAGCGGGGGACCCAAATCCTAGCACAGATACGCAGTATTTT | CAWSVLAGDPNPSTDTQYF
TRBJ1-4 | TRBV20-1 | . | . | TGCAGTGCTAGAGATCTGCGAAAACTGTTTTTT | CSARDLRKLFF
TRBJ2-7 | TRBV7-9 | . | . | TGTGCCAGCAGCCTCTCCTACGAGCAGTACTTC | CASSLSYEQYF
TRBJ2-5 | TRBV15 | . | TRBD1 | TGTGCCACCAGCCTTGGACAGGGCGAGACCCAGTACTTC | CATSLGQGETQYF
TRBJ2-5 | TRBV7-2 | . | . | TGTGCCAGCAGTCCTACTAGGCAAGAGACCCAGTACTTC | CASSPTRQETQYF
TRBJ2-1 | TRBV6-5 | . | . | TGTGCCAGCAGGCCGACATGGGGGCGTTTCAATGAGCAGTTCTTC | CASRPTWGRFNEQFF
TRBJ2-5 | TRBV2 | . | TRBD2 | TGTGCCAGCACATCGAGTAGCGGGGTACCCCAAGAGACCCAGTACTTC | CASTSSSGVPQETQYF
TRBJ1-3 | TRBV18 | . | . | TGTGCCAGCTCACCACAAGGGGGACGCCTCACCATATATTTT | CASSPQGGRLTIYF
TRBJ1-4 | TRBV5-1 | . | . | TGCGCCAGCAGCTTGGTTGGGGGGTCAAATGAAAAACTGTTTTTT | CASSLVGGSNEKLFF